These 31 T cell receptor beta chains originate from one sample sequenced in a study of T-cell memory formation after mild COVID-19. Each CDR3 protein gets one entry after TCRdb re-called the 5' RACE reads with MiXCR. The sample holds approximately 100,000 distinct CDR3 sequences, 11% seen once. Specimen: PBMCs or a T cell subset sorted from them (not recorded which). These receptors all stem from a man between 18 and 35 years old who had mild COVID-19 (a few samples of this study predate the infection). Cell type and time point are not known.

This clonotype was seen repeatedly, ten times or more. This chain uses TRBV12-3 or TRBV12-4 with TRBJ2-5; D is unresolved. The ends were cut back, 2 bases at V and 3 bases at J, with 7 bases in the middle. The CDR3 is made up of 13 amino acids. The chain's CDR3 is CASSLRAEETQYF. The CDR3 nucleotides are TGTGCCAGCAGTTTAAGGGCGGAAGAGACCCAGTACTTC.

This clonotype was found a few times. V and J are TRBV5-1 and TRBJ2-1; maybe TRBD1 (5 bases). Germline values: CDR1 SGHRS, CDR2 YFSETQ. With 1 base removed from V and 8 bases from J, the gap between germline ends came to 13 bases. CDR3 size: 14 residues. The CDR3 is CASSLWLGRDEQFF. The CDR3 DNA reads TGCGCCAGCAGCTTGTGGTTGGGGCGCGATGAGCAGTTCTTC. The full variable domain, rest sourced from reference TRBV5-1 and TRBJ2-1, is KAGVTQTPRYLIKTRGQQVTLSCSPISGHRSVSWYQQTPGQGLQFLFEYFSETQRNKGNFPGRFSGRQFSNSRSEMNVSTLELGDSALYLCASSLWLGRDEQFFGPGTRLTVL.

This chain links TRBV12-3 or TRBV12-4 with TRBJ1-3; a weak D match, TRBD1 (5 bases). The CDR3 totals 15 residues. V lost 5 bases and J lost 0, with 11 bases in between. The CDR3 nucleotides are TGTGCCAGCAGTCCGAGGGGCAACTCTGGAAACACCATATATTTT. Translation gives CASSPRGNSGNTIYF.

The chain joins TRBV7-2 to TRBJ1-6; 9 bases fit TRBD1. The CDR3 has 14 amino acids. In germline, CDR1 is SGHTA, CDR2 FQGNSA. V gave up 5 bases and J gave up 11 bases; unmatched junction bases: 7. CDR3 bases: TGTGCCAGCAGCCCCGGGACAGGGTTTCCACCCCTCCACTTT. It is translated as CASSPGTGFPPLHF. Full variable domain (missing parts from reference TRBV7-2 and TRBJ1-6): GAGVSQSPSNKVTEKGKDVELRCDPISGHTALYWYRQSLGQGLEFLIYFQGNSAPDKSGLPSDRFSAERTGGSVSTLTIQRTQQEDSAVYLCASSPGTGFPPLHFGNGTRLTVT.

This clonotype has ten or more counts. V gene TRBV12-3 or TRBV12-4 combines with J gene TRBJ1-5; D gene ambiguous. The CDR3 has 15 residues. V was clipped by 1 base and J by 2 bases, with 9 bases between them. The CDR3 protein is CASSLVGVGNQPQHF. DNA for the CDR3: TGTGCCAGCAGTTTAGTTGGGGTCGGCAATCAGCCCCAGCATTTT.

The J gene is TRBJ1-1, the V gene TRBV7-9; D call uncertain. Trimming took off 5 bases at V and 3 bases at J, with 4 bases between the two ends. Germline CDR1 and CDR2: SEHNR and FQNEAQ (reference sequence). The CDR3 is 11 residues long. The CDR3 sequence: CASSVHTEAFF. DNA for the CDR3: TGTGCCAGCAGCGTACACACTGAAGCTTTCTTT. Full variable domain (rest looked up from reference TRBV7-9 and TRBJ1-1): DTGVSQNPRHKITKRGQNVTFRCDPISEHNRLYWYRQTLGQGPEFLTYFQNEAQLEKSRLLSDRFSAERPKGSFSTLEIQRTEQGDSAMYLCASSVHTEAFFGQGTRLTVV.

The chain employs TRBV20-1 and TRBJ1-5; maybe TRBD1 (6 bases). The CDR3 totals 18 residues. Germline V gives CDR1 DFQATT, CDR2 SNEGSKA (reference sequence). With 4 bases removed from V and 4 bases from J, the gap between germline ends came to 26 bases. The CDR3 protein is CSANIGPSRQGINQPQHF. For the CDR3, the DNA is TGCAGTGCTAATATCGGCCCCTCGCGGCAGGGGATTAATCAGCCCCAGCATTTT.

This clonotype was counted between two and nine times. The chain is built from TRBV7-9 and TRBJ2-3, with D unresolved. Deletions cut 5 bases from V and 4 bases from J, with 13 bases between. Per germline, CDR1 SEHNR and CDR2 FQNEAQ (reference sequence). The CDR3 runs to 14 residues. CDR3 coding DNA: TGTGCCAGCAGCCCAGTTCTTTTGGCAGATACGCAGTATTTT. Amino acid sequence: CASSPVLLADTQYF. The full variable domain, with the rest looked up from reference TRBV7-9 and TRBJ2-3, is DTGVSQNPRHKITKRGQNVTFRCDPISEHNRLYWYRQTLGQGPEFLTYFQNEAQLEKSRLLSDRFSAERPKGSFSTLEIQRTEQGDSAMYLCASSPVLLADTQYFGPGTRLTVL.

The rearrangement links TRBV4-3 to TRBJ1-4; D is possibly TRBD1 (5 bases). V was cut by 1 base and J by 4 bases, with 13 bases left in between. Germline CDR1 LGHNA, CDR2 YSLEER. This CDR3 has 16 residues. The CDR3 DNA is TGCGCCAGCAGCCAAGGAACCGGGACCGGTAATGAAAAACTGTTTTTT. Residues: CASSQGTGTGNEKLFF.

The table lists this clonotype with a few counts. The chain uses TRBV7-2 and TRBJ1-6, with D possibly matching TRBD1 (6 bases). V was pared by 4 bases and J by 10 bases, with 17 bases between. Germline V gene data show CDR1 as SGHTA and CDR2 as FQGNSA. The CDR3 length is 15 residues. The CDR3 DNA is TGTGCCAGCAGCTCCCTCGGGGGGGGCCGGTCACCCCTCCACTTT. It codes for CASSSLGGGRSPLHF.

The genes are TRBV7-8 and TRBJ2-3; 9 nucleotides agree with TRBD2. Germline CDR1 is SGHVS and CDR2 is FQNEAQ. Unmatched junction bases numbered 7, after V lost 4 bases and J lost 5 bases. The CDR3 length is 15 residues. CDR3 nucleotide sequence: TGTGCCAGCAGCTACCCGGGACTAGCACAAGATACGCAGTATTTT. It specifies CASSYPGLAQDTQYF.

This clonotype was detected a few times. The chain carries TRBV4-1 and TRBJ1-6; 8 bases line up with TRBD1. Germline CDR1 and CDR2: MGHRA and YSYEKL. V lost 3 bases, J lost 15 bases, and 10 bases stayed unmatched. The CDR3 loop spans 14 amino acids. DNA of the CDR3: TGCGCCAGCAGCCACGGCAGGGGGCCCTCGGGCCTCCACTTT. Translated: CASSHGRGPSGLHF.

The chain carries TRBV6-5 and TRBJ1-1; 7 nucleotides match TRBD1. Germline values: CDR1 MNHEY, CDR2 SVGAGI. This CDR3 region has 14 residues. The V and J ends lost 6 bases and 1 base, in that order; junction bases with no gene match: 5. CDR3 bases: TGTGCCAGCAGCGCGGGACAGAGGAACACTGAAGCTTTCTTT. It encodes CASSAGQRNTEAFF.

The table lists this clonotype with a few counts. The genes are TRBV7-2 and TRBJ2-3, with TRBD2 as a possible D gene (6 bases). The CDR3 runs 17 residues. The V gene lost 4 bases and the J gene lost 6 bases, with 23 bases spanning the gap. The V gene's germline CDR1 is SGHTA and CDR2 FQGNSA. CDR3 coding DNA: TGTGCCAGCAGCTCCCCCTCGCGGGGACTCCTCGCGGATACGCAGTATTTT. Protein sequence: CASSSPSRGLLADTQYF.

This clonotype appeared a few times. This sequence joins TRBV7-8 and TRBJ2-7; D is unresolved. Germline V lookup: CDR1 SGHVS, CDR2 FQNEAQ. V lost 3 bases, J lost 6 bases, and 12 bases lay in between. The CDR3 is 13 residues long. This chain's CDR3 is CASSLGRSVEQYF. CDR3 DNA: TGTGCCAGCAGCTTGGGCAGGTCTGTCGAGCAGTACTTC. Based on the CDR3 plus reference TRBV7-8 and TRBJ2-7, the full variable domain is GAGVSQSPRYKVAKRGQDVALRCDPISGHVSLFWYQQALGQGPEFLTYFQNEAQLDKSGLPSDRFFAERPEGSVSTLKIQRTQQEDSAVYLCASSLGRSVEQYFGPGTRLTVT.

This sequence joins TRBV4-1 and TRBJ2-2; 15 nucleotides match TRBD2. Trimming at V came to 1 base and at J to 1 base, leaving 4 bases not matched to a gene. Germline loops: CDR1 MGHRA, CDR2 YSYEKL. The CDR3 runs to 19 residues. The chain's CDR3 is CASSQAAGLAGGNTGELFF. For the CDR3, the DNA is TGCGCCAGCAGCCAAGCTGCGGGACTAGCGGGGGGGAACACCGGGGAGCTGTTTTTT.

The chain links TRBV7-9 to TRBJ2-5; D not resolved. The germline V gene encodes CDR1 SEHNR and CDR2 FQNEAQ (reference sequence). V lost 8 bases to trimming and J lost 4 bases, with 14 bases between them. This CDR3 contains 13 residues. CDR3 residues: CASSEAVVETQYF. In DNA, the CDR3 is TGTGCCAGCTCCGAGGCAGTGGTAGAGACCCAGTACTTC.

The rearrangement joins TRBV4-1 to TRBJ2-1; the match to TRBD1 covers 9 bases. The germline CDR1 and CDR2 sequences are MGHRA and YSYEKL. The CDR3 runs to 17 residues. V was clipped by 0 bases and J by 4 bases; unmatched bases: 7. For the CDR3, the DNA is TGCGCCAGCAGCCAAGAAGGAGGAGACAGGGGGTACAATGAGCAGTTCTTC. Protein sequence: CASSQEGGDRGYNEQFF.

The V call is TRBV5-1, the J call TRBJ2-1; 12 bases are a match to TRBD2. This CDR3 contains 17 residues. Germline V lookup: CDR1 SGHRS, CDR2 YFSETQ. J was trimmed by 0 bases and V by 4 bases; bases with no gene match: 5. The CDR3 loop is CASSTGLAGFSYNEQFF. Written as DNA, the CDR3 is TGCGCCAGCAGCACCGGACTAGCGGGGTTCTCCTACAATGAGCAGTTCTTC. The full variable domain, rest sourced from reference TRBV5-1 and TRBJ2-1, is KAGVTQTPRYLIKTRGQQVTLSCSPISGHRSVSWYQQTPGQGLQFLFEYFSETQRNKGNFPGRFSGRQFSNSRSEMNVSTLELGDSALYLCASSTGLAGFSYNEQFFGPGTRLTVL.

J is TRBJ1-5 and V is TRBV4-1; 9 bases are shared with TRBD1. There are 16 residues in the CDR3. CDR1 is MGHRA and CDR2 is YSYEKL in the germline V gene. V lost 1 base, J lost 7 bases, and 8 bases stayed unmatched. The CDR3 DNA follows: TGCGCCAGCAGCCAAGCGACTAACAGGGGGCGGCAGCCCCAGCATTTT. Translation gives CASSQATNRGRQPQHF.

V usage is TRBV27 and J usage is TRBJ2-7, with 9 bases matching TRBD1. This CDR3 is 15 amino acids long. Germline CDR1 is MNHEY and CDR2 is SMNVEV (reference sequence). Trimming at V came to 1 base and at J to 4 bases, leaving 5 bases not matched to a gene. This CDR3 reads CASSLYYGQGYEQYV. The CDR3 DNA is TGTGCCAGCAGTTTATACTATGGACAGGGGTACGAGCAGTACGTC.

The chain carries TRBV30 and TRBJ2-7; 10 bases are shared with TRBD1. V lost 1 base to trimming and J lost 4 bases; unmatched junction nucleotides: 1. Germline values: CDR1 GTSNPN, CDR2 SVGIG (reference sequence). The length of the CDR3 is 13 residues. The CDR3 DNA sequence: TGTGCCTGGAGTGGGGACAGGGGATACGAGCAGTACTTC. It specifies CAWSGDRGYEQYF.

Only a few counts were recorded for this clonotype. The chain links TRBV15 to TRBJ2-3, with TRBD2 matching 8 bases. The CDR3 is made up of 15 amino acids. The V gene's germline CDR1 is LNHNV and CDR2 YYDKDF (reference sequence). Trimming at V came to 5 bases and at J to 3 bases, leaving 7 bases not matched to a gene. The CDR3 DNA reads TGTGCCACCAGCCGAGCGGGGGCTGGGACAGATACGCAGTATTTT. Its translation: CATSRAGAGTDTQYF.

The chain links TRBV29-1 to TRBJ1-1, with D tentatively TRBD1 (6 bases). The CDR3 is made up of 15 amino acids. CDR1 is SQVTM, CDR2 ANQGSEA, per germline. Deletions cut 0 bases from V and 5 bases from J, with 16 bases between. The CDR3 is CSVEDPRQVWTEAFF. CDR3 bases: TGCAGCGTTGAAGATCCCCGACAGGTATGGACTGAAGCTTTCTTT.

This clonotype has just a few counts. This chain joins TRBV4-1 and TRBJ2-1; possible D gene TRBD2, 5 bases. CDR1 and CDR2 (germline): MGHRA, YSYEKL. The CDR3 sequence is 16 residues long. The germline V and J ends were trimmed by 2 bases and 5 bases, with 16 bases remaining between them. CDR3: CASSQWWEPPNNEQFF. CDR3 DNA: TGCGCCAGCAGCCAATGGTGGGAGCCACCTAACAATGAGCAGTTCTTC.

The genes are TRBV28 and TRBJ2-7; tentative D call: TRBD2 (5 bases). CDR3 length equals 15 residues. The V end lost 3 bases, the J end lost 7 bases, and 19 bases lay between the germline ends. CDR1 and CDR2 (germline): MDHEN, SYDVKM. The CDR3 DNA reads TGTGCCAGCAGTTTGTATGCAGCCGGGGTCGGGGAGCAGTACTTC. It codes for CASSLYAAGVGEQYF.

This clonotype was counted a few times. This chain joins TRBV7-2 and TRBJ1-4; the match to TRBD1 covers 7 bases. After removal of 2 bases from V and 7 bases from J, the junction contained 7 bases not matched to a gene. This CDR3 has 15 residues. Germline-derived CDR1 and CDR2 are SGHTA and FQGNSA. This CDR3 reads CASSLSGGSGEKLFF. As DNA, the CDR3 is TGTGCCAGCAGCTTATCAGGGGGTAGTGGTGAAAAACTGTTTTTT.

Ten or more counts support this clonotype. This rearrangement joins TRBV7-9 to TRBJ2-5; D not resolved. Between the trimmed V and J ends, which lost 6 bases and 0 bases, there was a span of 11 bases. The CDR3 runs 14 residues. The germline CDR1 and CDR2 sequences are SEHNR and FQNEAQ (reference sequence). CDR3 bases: TGTGCCAGCAGGACCTGGCAGAACCAAGAGACCCAGTACTTC. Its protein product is CASRTWQNQETQYF. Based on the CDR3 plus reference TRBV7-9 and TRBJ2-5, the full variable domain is DTGVSQNPRHKITKRGQNVTFRCDPISEHNRLYWYRQTLGQGPEFLTYFQNEAQLEKSRLLSDRFSAERPKGSFSTLEIQRTEQGDSAMYLCASRTWQNQETQYFGPGTRLLVL.

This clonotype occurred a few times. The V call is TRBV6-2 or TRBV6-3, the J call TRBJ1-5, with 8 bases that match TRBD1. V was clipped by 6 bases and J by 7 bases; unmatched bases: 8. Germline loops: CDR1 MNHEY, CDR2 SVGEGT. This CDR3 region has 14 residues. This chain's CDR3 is CASREQGARQPQHF. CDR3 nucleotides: TGTGCCAGCAGGGAGCAGGGGGCGAGGCAGCCCCAGCATTTT.

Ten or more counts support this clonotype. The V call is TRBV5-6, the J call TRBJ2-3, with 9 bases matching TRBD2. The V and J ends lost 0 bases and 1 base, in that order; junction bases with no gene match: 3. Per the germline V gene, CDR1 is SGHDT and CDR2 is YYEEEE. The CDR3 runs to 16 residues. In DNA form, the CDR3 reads TGTGCCAGCAGCTTGGCCCTAGCGGGACGCACAGATACGCAGTATTTT. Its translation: CASSLALAGRTDTQYF.

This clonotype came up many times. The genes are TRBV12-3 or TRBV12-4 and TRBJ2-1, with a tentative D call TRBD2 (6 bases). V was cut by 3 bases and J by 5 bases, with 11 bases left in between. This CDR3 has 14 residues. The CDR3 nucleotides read TGTGCCAGCAGTTTCCAGGGACTCAACAATGAGCAGTTCTTC. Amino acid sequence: CASSFQGLNNEQFF.